One TCR beta chain is described in this entry. Its antigen is undetermined. The protocol was immunoSEQ multiplex PCR, while the TCRdb copy is restricted to in-frame clones and leaves out a portion. The repertoire holds 40,000 to 55,000 clones, with 86% as singletons. The sample originates from a study of STAT5B mutations in CD4+ large granular lymphocyte leukemia. Looking at the study overall: Healthy donors showed HLA-associated enrichment of the CDR3 'QG' motif. Study results and caveats: Patient CD4-sorted repertoires stayed more clonal than healthy ones after leukemic-clone removal.

J was trimmed by 4 bases and V by 5 bases; bases with no gene match: 4. Germline V lookup: CDR1 SGHTA, CDR2 FQGNSA. CDR3 length: 14 amino acids. The clonotype comes from a human donor in good health. What was sequenced was CD4+ T cells from blood buffy coats. The chain is built from TRBV7-2 and TRBJ2-5; 10 bases match TRBD2. The CDR3: CASSPRLAGETQYF. As DNA, the CDR3 is TGTGCCAGCAGCCCGCGACTAGCGGGAGAGACCCAGTACTTC.